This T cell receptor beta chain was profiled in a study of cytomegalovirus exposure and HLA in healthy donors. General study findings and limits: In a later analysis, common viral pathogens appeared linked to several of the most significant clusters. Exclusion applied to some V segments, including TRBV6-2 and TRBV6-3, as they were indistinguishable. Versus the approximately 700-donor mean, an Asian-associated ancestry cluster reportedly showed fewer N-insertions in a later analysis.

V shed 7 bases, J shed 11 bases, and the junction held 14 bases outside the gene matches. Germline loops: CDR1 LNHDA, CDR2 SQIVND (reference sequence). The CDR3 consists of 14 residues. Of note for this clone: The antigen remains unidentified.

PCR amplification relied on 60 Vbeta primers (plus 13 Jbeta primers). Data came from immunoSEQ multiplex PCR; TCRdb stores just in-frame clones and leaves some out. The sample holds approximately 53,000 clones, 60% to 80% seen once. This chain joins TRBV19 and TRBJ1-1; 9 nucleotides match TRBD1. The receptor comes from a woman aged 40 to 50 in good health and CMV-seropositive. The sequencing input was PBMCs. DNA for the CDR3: TGTGCCAGTAACAAGGCGGGACAGGGCGATAAGGCTTTCTTT. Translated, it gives CASNKAGQGDKAFF.